What follows is one T cell receptor beta chain and its context. Its antigen is currently unknown. Profiling relied on immunoSEQ multiplex PCR, and the TCRdb table lists in-frame clones only, not all of them. The table lists about 56,000 clones, 93% of them singletons, with around 1.7% in the top ten. Germline CDR1 MGHRA, CDR2 YSYEKL. J was trimmed by 5 bases and V by 3 bases; bases with no gene match: 5. The CDR3 has 14 amino acids. This entry is derived from a study of cytomegalovirus exposure and HLA in healthy donors. Broader study findings: The study designated 150 to 200 TCR beta chains cytomegalovirus-associated. In a later analysis, first-cohort TCR clusters were found to tend to co-occur in the 130 or so validation repertoires. The authors confirmed in vitro that three CMV-associated chains were specific for CMV antigens.

The sequenced sample was PBMCs. This clonotype was obtained from a woman in her late teens or twenties in good health and CMV-seropositive. The chain carries TRBV4-1 and TRBJ1-1, with TRBD1 identical over 8 bases. The CDR3 region is CASSHRGRGTEAFF. The DNA for the CDR3 is TGCGCCAGCAGCCACAGGGGGCGCGGAACTGAAGCTTTCTTT.